A single sample is the source of the 28 T cell receptor beta chains below, sequenced in a study of CD8 T cells in Susac syndrome. Random hexamers served to reverse transcribe roughly 0.45 to 1 ug RNA. TCRdb itself ran the immunoSEQ multiplex PCR reads through MiXCR, one entry per CDR3 protein. This sample carries about 77,000 distinct CDR3 sequences, 85% to 95% of them seen once, and the ten largest clones take around 0.52%. The sample consisted of CD4+ T cells from PBMCs. The receptor set was obtained from a human donor with Susac syndrome.

V and J are TRBV6-1 and TRBJ2-4; TRBD2 matches 7 bases. The germline gives CDR1 MNHNS, CDR2 SASEGT. V lost 5 bases, J lost 5 bases, and 3 bases stayed unmatched. CDR3 size: 13 residues. CDR3 nucleotide sequence: TGTGCCAGCAGTCTTCGGGGGGAAAACATTCAGTACTTC. Protein product: CASSLRGENIQYF.

This chain joins TRBV10-3 and TRBJ1-5; 12 bases agree with TRBD1. In germline, CDR1 is ENHRY, CDR2 SYGVKD. The trim removed 7 bases at V and 5 bases at J, leaving 3 bases unmatched. This CDR3 is built from 14 residues. In DNA, the CDR3 is TGTGCCATCAAGGGACAGGGGGCGGATCAGCCCCAGCATTTT. Protein product: CAIKGQGADQPQHF.

The chain carries TRBV20-1 and TRBJ1-3, with no clear D. The CDR3 has 13 residues. Germline V CDR1 and CDR2: DFQATT, SNEGSKA (reference sequence). V was shortened by 0 bases and J by 0 bases, with 3 bases between the two germline ends. The DNA of the CDR3 is TGCAGTGCTAGAGACAGCTCTGGAAACACCATATATTTT. Its translation is CSARDSSGNTIYF.

This clonotype was found a few times. This chain joins TRBV5-1 and TRBJ1-3, with TRBD1 as a possible D gene (5 bases). The CDR3 is 15 amino acids. Germline CDR1 and CDR2: SGHRS and YFSETQ. Trimming shortened V by 0 bases and J by 0 bases, and 7 bases separated the two germline ends. Here the CDR3 DNA reads TGCGCCAGCAGCTTGGAGGGGAACTCTGGAAACACCATATATTTT. Translation gives CASSLEGNSGNTIYF. The full variable domain, in which reference TRBV5-1 and TRBJ1-3 provide the parts outside the CDR3, is KAGVTQTPRYLIKTRGQQVTLSCSPISGHRSVSWYQQTPGQGLQFLFEYFSETQRNKGNFPGRFSGRQFSNSRSEMNVSTLELGDSALYLCASSLEGNSGNTIYFGEGSWLTVV.

The V gene is TRBV28, the J gene TRBJ2-4; D ambiguous. Germline V lookup: CDR1 MDHEN, CDR2 SYDVKM. V lost 3 bases and J 7 bases, leaving 13 bases between the germline ends. This CDR3 is 14 amino acids long. The CDR3 protein is CASSFSRSKNIQYF. Written as DNA, the CDR3 is TGTGCCAGCAGTTTCTCAAGGTCAAAGAACATTCAGTACTTC.

The chain combines TRBV12-3 or TRBV12-4 with TRBJ1-5; TRBD1 might be the D (6 bases). With 3 bases removed from V and 3 bases from J, the gap between germline ends came to 9 bases. The CDR3 is made up of 14 amino acids. The CDR3: CASSFDRSNQPQHF. CDR3 coding DNA: TGTGCCAGCAGTTTCGACAGGTCCAATCAGCCCCAGCATTTT.

The chain recombines TRBV30 with TRBJ2-2; D uncertain. With 0 bases removed from V and 4 bases from J, the gap between germline ends came to 6 bases. The V gene's germline CDR1 is GTSNPN and CDR2 SVGIG (reference sequence). The CDR3 is 13 amino acids. In DNA, the CDR3 is TGTGCCTGGAGTGTAATGGTCACCGGGGAGCTGTTTTTT. It translates to CAWSVMVTGELFF.

In its sample, this clonotype was seen a few times. This chain uses TRBV11-2 with TRBJ2-1; possible D gene TRBD2, 7 bases. This CDR3 has 18 amino acids. Germline CDR1 is SGHAT and CDR2 is FQNNGV. V lost 5 bases and J 0 bases, leaving 20 bases between the germline ends. The DNA for the CDR3 is TGTGCCAGCAGCCTTAGAGGGGACGGGGGGCCCTCCTACAATGAGCAGTTCTTC. As protein: CASSLRGDGGPSYNEQFF.

The V call is TRBV6-5, the J call TRBJ1-1, with D possibly TRBD1 on 5 matching bases. V lost 0 bases, J lost 1 base, and 9 bases lay in between. The germline gives CDR1 MNHEY, CDR2 SVGAGI. The CDR3 contains 15 residues. The CDR3 is CASSYSIQGNTEAFF. CDR3 DNA: TGTGCCAGCAGTTACTCGATCCAGGGGAACACTGAAGCTTTCTTT.

The chain links TRBV5-1 to TRBJ2-2; the match to TRBD1 covers 8 bases. This CDR3 comprises 15 residues. Germline CDR1 is SGHRS and CDR2 is YFSETQ. The J segment lost 6 bases and the V segment lost 3 bases, leaving 7 bases of the junction unmatched. The CDR3 protein is CASSYRQGFSGELFF. CDR3 nucleotides: TGCGCCAGCAGCTATCGACAGGGGTTTTCCGGGGAGCTGTTTTTT.

The genes are TRBV7-2 and TRBJ2-2, with TRBD2 matching over 8 bases. This CDR3 comprises 15 residues. Per germline, CDR1 SGHTA and CDR2 FQGNSA. V gave up 1 base and J gave up 6 bases; unmatched junction bases: 4. The CDR3 loop reads CASSLVWTSSGELFF. CDR3 bases: TGTGCCAGCAGCTTAGTGTGGACTAGCTCCGGGGAGCTGTTTTTT.

The chain recombines TRBV14 with TRBJ2-1, with D perhaps TRBD2 (7 bases). The CDR3 sequence is 16 residues long. V lost 0 bases, J lost 3 bases, and 12 bases lay in between. From germline, CDR1 is SGHDN and CDR2 FVKESK. The CDR3 nucleotides read TGTGCCAGCAGCCAAGATCCGGGGGGCAACTACAATGAGCAGTTCTTC. Amino acid sequence: CASSQDPGGNYNEQFF.

V usage is TRBV29-1 and J usage is TRBJ2-7; unclear D gene. Trimming removed 4 bases at V and 2 bases at J, with 15 bases between. The CDR3 extends over 14 amino acids. In germline, CDR1 is SQVTM, CDR2 ANQGSEA. The CDR3 loop is CSVVMGPRTYEQYF. CDR3 in DNA: TGCAGCGTTGTGATGGGCCCGAGGACCTACGAGCAGTACTTC.

The chain recombines TRBV7-9 with TRBJ2-1; D possibly uses TRBD1 or TRBD2 (5 bases each). Trimming shortened V by 2 bases and J by 6 bases, and 11 bases separated the two germline ends. This CDR3 contains 14 residues. CDR1 is SEHNR and CDR2 is FQNEAQ in the germline V gene (reference sequence). The CDR3 sequence is CASSLSGGRNEQFF. CDR3 coding DNA: TGTGCCAGCAGCTTAAGTGGGGGTCGCAATGAGCAGTTCTTC.

The table lists this clonotype with a count of one. This CDR3 reads CAWAQGHEQYF. As DNA, the CDR3 is TGTGCCTGGGCACAGGGGCACGAGCAGTACTTC. The rearrangement joins TRBV30 to TRBJ2-7; TRBD1 matches 7 bases. The CDR3 consists of 11 residues. Germline V gene data show CDR1 as GTSNPN and CDR2 as SVGIG (reference sequence). With V trimmed by 5 bases and J by 5 bases, 3 bases remained unmatched.

The J gene is TRBJ2-7, the V gene TRBV9; TRBD1 is a possible D gene (5 bases). CDR3 size: 15 residues. The germline V and J ends were trimmed by 8 bases and 0 bases, with 18 bases remaining between them. The germline V gene encodes CDR1 SGDLS and CDR2 YYNGEE. In nucleotides, the CDR3 is TGTGCCAGTTCCCCCCAGGGCGCAAACTCCTACGAGCAGTACTTC. This translates into CASSPQGANSYEQYF.

CDR3 loop: CASSSRTPNRGEQYF. The CDR3 bases are TGTGCCAGCAGTTCTCGGACCCCGAATCGCGGAGAGCAGTACTTC. This sequence joins TRBV12-3 or TRBV12-4 and TRBJ2-7; no definite D call. This CDR3 region has 15 residues. The V and J ends lost 4 bases and 7 bases respectively, with 20 bases between them.

V usage is TRBV28 and J usage is TRBJ2-6, with TRBD1 as a possible D gene (6 bases). In germline, CDR1 is MDHEN, CDR2 SYDVKM. V shed 6 bases and J shed 0 bases, with 9 bases lying between them. The CDR3 is 15 residues long. The CDR3, as DNA: TGTGCCAGCAGGGACAGCTCCTCTGGGGCCAACGTCCTGACTTTC. It is translated as CASRDSSSGANVLTF.

The rearrangement links TRBV19 to TRBJ1-5; 9 nucleotides line up with TRBD1. J lost 4 bases, V lost 3 bases, and 10 bases had no gene match. The CDR3 covers 17 residues. Germline V gene lookup returns CDR1 LNHDA and CDR2 SQIVND (reference sequence). CDR3 region: CASSIPRDRAFNQPQHF. DNA of the CDR3: TGTGCCAGTAGTATTCCCCGGGACAGGGCCTTTAATCAGCCCCAGCATTTT.

The gene calls are TRBV25-1 and TRBJ1-1; the match to TRBD1 covers 9 bases. V shed 1 base and J 1 base; nucleotides not matched to a gene: 10. This CDR3 spans 18 amino acids. Germline values: CDR1 MGHDK, CDR2 SYGVNS. The chain's CDR3 is CASSELGGQGVGNTEAFF. CDR3 in DNA: TGTGCCAGCAGTGAATTGGGGGGACAGGGTGTCGGGAACACTGAAGCTTTCTTT.

This sequence joins TRBV6-2 or TRBV6-3 and TRBJ1-5; D gene ambiguous. The CDR3 covers 15 residues. V was clipped by 2 bases and J by 7 bases, with 15 bases between them. Looked up from germline, CDR1 is MNHEY and CDR2 is SVGEGT. This CDR3 reads CASSYEGRPSQPQHF. The DNA for the CDR3 is TGTGCCAGCAGTTACGAAGGAAGGCCAAGCCAGCCCCAGCATTTT.

This chain uses TRBV29-1 with TRBJ2-1; the D gene could be TRBD1 or TRBD2 (5 bases each). Trimming took 5 bases from V and 7 from J, leaving 15 bases between them. This CDR3 has 13 residues. Looked up from germline, CDR1 is SQVTM and CDR2 is ANQGSEA. The DNA for the CDR3 is TGCAGCGTTAGGGACCTTCCGGGAAATGAGCAGTTCTTC. Protein sequence: CSVRDLPGNEQFF.

V usage is TRBV5-6 and J usage is TRBJ2-3; TRBD2 might be the D (6 bases). The CDR3 has 16 amino acids. Germline CDR1 is SGHDT and CDR2 is YYEEEE. Trimming removed 0 bases at V and 3 bases at J, with 14 bases between. The CDR3 reads CASSLALGAGTDTQYF. Written as DNA, the CDR3 is TGTGCCAGCAGCTTGGCCCTTGGGGCGGGGACAGATACGCAGTATTTT. Using reference TRBV5-6 and TRBJ2-3 for the parts outside the CDR3, the full variable domain is DAGVTQSPTHLIKTRGQQVTLRCSPKSGHDTVSWYQQALGQGPQFIFQYYEEEERQRGNFPDRFSGHQFPNYSSELNVNALLLGDSALYLCASSLALGAGTDTQYFGPGTRLTVL.

The chain uses TRBV12-5 and TRBJ1-6; 7 bases fit TRBD1. Germline CDR1 LGHNT, CDR2 FRNRAP. V lost 2 bases to trimming and J lost 7 bases; unmatched junction nucleotides: 8. This CDR3 comprises 16 residues. The CDR3 region is CASGLSPGQPNSPLHF. The CDR3, as DNA: TGTGCTAGTGGTTTGTCTCCGGGACAGCCCAATTCACCCCTCCACTTT.

This chain uses TRBV20-1 with TRBJ2-1; 7 nucleotides match TRBD2. The V and J ends lost 3 bases and 9 bases, in that order; junction bases with no gene match: 14. Germline-derived CDR1 and CDR2 are DFQATT and SNEGSKA (reference sequence). The CDR3 extends over 15 amino acids. CDR3 in DNA: TGCAGTGCTAGTCCCAGCGGGGTTGCTAGGGGTGAGCAGTTCTTC. Translation: CSASPSGVARGEQFF.

The chain employs TRBV10-2 and TRBJ1-5; the D gene is possibly TRBD1 (6 bases). Germline CDR1 and CDR2: WSHSY and SAAADI. Between the trimmed V and J ends, which lost 6 bases and 1 base, there was a span of 7 bases. The CDR3 sequence is 13 residues long. CDR3: CASRGQSNQPQHF. In DNA form, the CDR3 reads TGCGCCAGCAGGGGACAAAGCAATCAGCCCCAGCATTTT.

V gene TRBV27 combines with J gene TRBJ1-2, with TRBD1 matching 10 bases. Looked up from germline, CDR1 is MNHEY and CDR2 is SMNVEV (reference sequence). The CDR3 is 17 residues long. V was pared by 4 bases and J by 0 bases, with 8 bases of the junction left unmatched. CDR3 DNA: TGTGCCAGCAGTTCCAAGACAGGGGGCCTTCCTAACTATGGCTACACCTTC. This codes for CASSSKTGGLPNYGYTF.

The chain combines TRBV6-6 with TRBJ2-2; D may be TRBD1 (6 bases). This CDR3 comprises 15 residues. The V end lost 2 bases, the J end lost 0 bases, and 7 bases lay between the germline ends. CDR1 is MNHNY and CDR2 is SVGAGI in the germline V gene (reference sequence). CDR3 in amino acids: CASSYEGANTGELFF. The CDR3 nucleotides read TGTGCCAGCAGTTACGAGGGGGCGAACACCGGGGAGCTGTTTTTT.